The TCR beta chain under discussion was sequenced for a study of T cells in Graves' hyperthyroidism and ophthalmopathy. Authors of the study amplified TCR beta CDR3 regions from RNA transcripts. When the TCR CDR3 underwent first-round RT-PCR, the HTBI primer set was used. TCRdb redid the calling of the multiplex PCR reads with MiXCR, one entry per CDR3 protein. The sample includes around 350,000 distinct CDR3 sequences, about 15% seen only once; the top ten take more than 30%. This clonotype was seen repeatedly, ten times or more. The CDR3 length is 12 residues. CDR1 and CDR2 (germline): SGHTA, FQGNSA. V lost 5 bases and J 1 base, leaving 5 bases between the germline ends. Initially, at the first diagnosis of hyperthyroidism and before any ophthalmopathy symptoms, blood was sampled.

This clonotype originated in a woman aged 25 to 45 with Graves' hyperthyroidism that later progressed to Graves' ophthalmopathy. V is TRBV7-2 and J is TRBJ2-5; TRBD1 or TRBD2 may be the D gene (5 bases each). The sequencing sample was made of blood. CDR3 protein: CASSGGQETQYF. CDR3 nucleotide sequence: TGTGCCAGCAGCGGGGGCCAAGAGACCCAGTACTTC. The complete variable domain, with remaining parts taken from reference TRBV7-2 and TRBJ2-5, reads GAGVSQSPSNKVTEKGKDVELRCDPISGHTALYWYRQSLGQGLEFLIYFQGNSAPDKSGLPSDRFSAERTGGSVSTLTIQRTQQEDSAVYLCASSGGQETQYFGPGTRLLVL.